A single sample gave rise to the 12 T cell receptor beta chains below, sequenced in a study of blood T cell repertoires in COVID-19. The data were produced by immunoSEQ multiplex PCR, yet TCRdb's version contains in-frame clones alone and is incomplete. Of 250,000 to 350,000 clones listed, approximately 90% are singletons. Sequencing used peripheral blood. Receptors were obtained from a woman aged 55-75 years with acute or convalescent COVID-19.

V usage is TRBV29-1 and J usage is TRBJ2-7, with TRBD1 matching over 7 bases. This CDR3 has 13 amino acids. The trim removed 7 bases at V and 0 bases at J, leaving 6 bases unmatched. CDR1 and CDR2 from the germline V gene are SQVTM and ANQGSEA. CDR3 residues: CSAGQASSYEQYF. The CDR3 DNA reads as TGCAGCGCCGGACAGGCCTCCTCCTACGAGCAGTACTTC.

The gene calls are TRBV7-9 and TRBJ1-2; D is uncertain. Germline loops: CDR1 SEHNR, CDR2 FQNEAQ (reference sequence). V lost 2 bases and J 3 bases, leaving 19 bases between the germline ends. The CDR3 spans 17 residues. The CDR3 bases are TGTGCCAGCAGCTTATTGGTTGGAACAACGCGGGACTATGGCTACACCTTC. It specifies CASSLLVGTTRDYGYTF.

V usage is TRBV7-8 and J usage is TRBJ1-6, with unresolved D. Germline V gives CDR1 SGHVS, CDR2 FQNEAQ. The V end lost 0 bases, the J end lost 8 bases, and 11 bases lay between the germline ends. This CDR3 is 15 amino acids long. In DNA form, the CDR3 reads TGTGCCAGCAGCTTAGCGCTAGGATCGGATTCACCCCTCCACTTT. Protein: CASSLALGSDSPLHF.

This chain uses TRBV5-1 with TRBJ2-1; D is unresolved. Germline V lookup: CDR1 SGHRS, CDR2 YFSETQ. This CDR3 is built from 13 residues. Trimming removed 4 bases from V and 8 bases from J, with 13 bases in between. Written as DNA, the CDR3 is TGCGCCAGCAGCCTAGAACCCACCCATGAGCAGTTCTTC. Protein: CASSLEPTHEQFF. The variable domain in full, with the rest retrieved from reference TRBV5-1 and TRBJ2-1, is KAGVTQTPRYLIKTRGQQVTLSCSPISGHRSVSWYQQTPGQGLQFLFEYFSETQRNKGNFPGRFSGRQFSNSRSEMNVSTLELGDSALYLCASSLEPTHEQFFGPGTRLTVL.

This clone has more than one count but fewer than ten. This chain connects TRBV28 to TRBJ2-7; TRBD2 agrees at 7 bases. CDR3 size: 15 residues. With V trimmed by 3 bases and J by 0 bases, 5 bases remained unmatched. The germline V gene encodes CDR1 MDHEN and CDR2 SYDVKM. The CDR3 DNA follows: TGTGCCAGCAGTTTCATCGCGGGAGTCTCCTACGAGCAGTACTTC. It encodes CASSFIAGVSYEQYF.

J is TRBJ1-2 and V is TRBV27, with D possibly TRBD1 on 5 matching bases. Trimming took 11 bases from V and 4 from J, leaving 14 bases between them. There are 12 residues in the CDR3. Germline CDR1 reads MNHEY; CDR2 reads SMNVEV (reference sequence). The DNA of the CDR3 is TGTGCCGCCGGCGGGGCAGTCTATGGCTACACCTTC. Residues: CAAGGAVYGYTF.

This chain joins TRBV7-3 and TRBJ2-1, with 7 bases aligning to TRBD1. V shed 2 bases and J 5 bases; nucleotides not matched to a gene: 9. Germline V lookup: CDR1 SGHTA, CDR2 FQGTGA. The CDR3 covers 16 residues. The CDR3 loop reads CASSLWQGVLHNEQFF. CDR3 nucleotide sequence: TGTGCCAGCAGCTTATGGCAGGGGGTGCTCCACAATGAGCAGTTCTTC.

The chain recombines TRBV7-2 with TRBJ2-3; D uncertain. The V gene lost 1 base and the J gene lost 6 bases, with 8 bases spanning the gap. CDR1 SGHTA and CDR2 FQGNSA come from the germline V gene. This CDR3 has 13 amino acids. The CDR3 nucleotides are TGTGCCAGCAGCTTAGATGGTCGGGATACGCAGTATTTT. It translates to CASSLDGRDTQYF.

This clone was detected a few times. V gene TRBV4-2 combines with J gene TRBJ2-1; 8 bases map to TRBD2. J gave up 3 bases and V 1 base, and 8 bases lay outside the gene matches. CDR1 LGHNA and CDR2 YNFKEQ come from the germline V gene. CDR3 length: 17 amino acids. CDR3 coding DNA: TGTGCCAGCAGCCAAGTGGGGATCAGCGGGGGCTACAATGAGCAGTTCTTC. Its protein is CASSQVGISGGYNEQFF.

This clone appeared a single time. The rearrangement joins TRBV24-1 to TRBJ1-1; TRBD1 aligns across 10 bases. V lost 3 bases and J lost 4; bases outside the gene matches: 4. CDR1 and CDR2 (germline): KGHDR, SFDVKD. The CDR3 runs to 15 residues. The CDR3 is CATSDTGQGVTEAFF. The CDR3 DNA reads as TGTGCCACCAGTGATACCGGACAGGGGGTCACTGAAGCTTTCTTT.

V and J are TRBV3-1 (or the pseudogene TRBV3-2) and TRBJ2-2, with unresolved D. V shed 4 bases and J shed 1 base, with 7 bases lying between them. This CDR3 has 14 amino acids. Germline assignment: CDR1 LGHDT and CDR2 YNNKEL (reference sequence). The DNA of the CDR3 is TGTGCCAGCAGCCCTCAGATGAACACCGGGGAGCTGTTTTTT. Protein: CASSPQMNTGELFF.

This rearrangement joins TRBV6-5 to TRBJ1-2; the match to TRBD1 covers 8 bases. The CDR3 has 15 amino acids. The ends lost 6 bases at V and 3 bases at J; junction bases unmatched: 9. The germline V gene encodes CDR1 MNHEY and CDR2 SVGAGI. CDR3 coding DNA: TGTGCCAGCAGCCCCCCGGGACAGGCCTACTATGGCTACACCTTC. Its translation is CASSPPGQAYYGYTF.